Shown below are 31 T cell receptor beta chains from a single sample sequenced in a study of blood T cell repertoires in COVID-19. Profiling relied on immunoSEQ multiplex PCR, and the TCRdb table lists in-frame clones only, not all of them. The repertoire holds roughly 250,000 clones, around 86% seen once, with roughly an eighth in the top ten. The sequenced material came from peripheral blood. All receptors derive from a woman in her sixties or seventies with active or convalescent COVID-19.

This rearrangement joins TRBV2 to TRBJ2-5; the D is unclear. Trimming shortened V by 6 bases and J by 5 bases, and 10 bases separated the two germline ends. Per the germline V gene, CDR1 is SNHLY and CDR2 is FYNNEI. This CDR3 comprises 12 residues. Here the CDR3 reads CASRTIYETQYF. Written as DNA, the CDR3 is TGTGCCAGCAGAACTATCTACGAGACCCAGTACTTC.

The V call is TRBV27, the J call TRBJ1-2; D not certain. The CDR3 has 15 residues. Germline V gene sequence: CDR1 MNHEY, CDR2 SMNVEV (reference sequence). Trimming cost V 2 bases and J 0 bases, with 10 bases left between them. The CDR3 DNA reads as TGTGCCAGCAGTTTAAACGGGGTAGCTAACTATGGCTACACCTTC. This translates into CASSLNGVANYGYTF.

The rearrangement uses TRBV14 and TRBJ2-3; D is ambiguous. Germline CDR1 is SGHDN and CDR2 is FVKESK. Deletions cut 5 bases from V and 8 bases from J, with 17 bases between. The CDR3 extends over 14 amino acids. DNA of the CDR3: TGTGCCAGCAGCGACCTAGATCCTTTTGGTACGCAGTATTTT. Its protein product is CASSDLDPFGTQYF.

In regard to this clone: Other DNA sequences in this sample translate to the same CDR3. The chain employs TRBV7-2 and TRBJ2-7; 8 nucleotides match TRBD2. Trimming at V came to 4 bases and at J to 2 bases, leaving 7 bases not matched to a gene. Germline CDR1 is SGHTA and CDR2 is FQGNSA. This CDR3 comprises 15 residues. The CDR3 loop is CASSSAAGGPYEQYF. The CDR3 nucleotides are TGTGCCAGCAGCTCCGCTGCGGGGGGCCCCTACGAGCAGTACTTC. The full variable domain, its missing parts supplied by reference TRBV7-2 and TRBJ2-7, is GAGVSQSPSNKVTEKGKDVELRCDPISGHTALYWYRQSLGQGLEFLIYFQGNSAPDKSGLPSDRFSAERTGGSVSTLTIQRTQQEDSAVYLCASSSAAGGPYEQYFGPGTRLTVT.

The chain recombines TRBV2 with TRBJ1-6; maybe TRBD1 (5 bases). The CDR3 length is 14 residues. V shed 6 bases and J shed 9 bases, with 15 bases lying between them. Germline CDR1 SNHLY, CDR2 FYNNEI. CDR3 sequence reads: CASSPTSGGSPLHF. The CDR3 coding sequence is TGTGCCAGCAGCCCTACTAGCGGGGGTTCACCCCTCCACTTT. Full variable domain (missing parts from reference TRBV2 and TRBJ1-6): EPEVTQTPSHQVTQMGQEVILRCVPISNHLYFYWYRQILGQKVEFLVSFYNNEISEKSEIFDDQFSVERPDGSNFTLKIRSTKLEDSAMYFCASSPTSGGSPLHFGNGTRLTVT.

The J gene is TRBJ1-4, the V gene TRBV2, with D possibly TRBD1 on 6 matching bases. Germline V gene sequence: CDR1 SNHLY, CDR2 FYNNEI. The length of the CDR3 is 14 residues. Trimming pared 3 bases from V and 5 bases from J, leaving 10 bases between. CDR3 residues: CASSDGQINEKLFF. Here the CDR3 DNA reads TGTGCCAGCAGTGATGGACAGATCAATGAAAAACTGTTTTTT.

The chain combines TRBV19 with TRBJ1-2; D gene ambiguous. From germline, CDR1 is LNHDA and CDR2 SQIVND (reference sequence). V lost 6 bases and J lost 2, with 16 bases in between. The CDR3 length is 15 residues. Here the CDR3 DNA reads TGTGCCAGTAGGGCGGAGGCTGCAAAGAACTATGGCTACACCTTC. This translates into CASRAEAAKNYGYTF.

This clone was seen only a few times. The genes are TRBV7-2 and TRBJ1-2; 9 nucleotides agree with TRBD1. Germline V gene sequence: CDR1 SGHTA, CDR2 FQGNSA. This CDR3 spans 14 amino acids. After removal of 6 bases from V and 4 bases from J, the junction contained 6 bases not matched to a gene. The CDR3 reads CASSPTGGPYGYTF. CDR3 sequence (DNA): TGTGCCAGCAGTCCTACAGGGGGCCCCTATGGCTACACCTTC. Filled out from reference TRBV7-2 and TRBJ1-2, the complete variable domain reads GAGVSQSPSNKVTEKGKDVELRCDPISGHTALYWYRQSLGQGLEFLIYFQGNSAPDKSGLPSDRFSAERTGGSVSTLTIQRTQQEDSAVYLCASSPTGGPYGYTFGSGTRLTVV.

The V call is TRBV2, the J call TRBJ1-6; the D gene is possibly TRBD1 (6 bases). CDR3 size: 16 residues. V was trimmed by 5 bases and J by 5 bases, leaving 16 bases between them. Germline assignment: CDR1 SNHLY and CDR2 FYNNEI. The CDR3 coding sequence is TGTGCCAGCAGTTGGTCAGGGGTAGGGGATAATTCACCCCTCCACTTT. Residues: CASSWSGVGDNSPLHF.

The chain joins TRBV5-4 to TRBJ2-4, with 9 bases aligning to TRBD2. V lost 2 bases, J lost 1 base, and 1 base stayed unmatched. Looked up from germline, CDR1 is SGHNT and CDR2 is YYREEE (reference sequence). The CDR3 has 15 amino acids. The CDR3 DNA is TGTGCCAGCAGCTTTGCGGGGGGGGCCAAAAACATTCAGTACTTC. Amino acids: CASSFAGGAKNIQYF.

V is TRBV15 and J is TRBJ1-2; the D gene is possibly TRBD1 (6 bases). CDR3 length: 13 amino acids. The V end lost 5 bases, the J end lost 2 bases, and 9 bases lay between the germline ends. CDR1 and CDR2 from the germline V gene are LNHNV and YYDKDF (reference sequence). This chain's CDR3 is CATSFDRNYGYTF. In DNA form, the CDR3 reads TGTGCCACCAGCTTCGACAGGAACTATGGCTACACCTTC.

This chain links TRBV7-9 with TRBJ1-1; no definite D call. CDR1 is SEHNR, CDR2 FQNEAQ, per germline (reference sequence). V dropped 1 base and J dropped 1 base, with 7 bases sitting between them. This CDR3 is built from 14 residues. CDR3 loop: CASSLVGGNTEAFF. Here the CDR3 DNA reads TGTGCCAGCAGCTTAGTCGGAGGGAACACTGAAGCTTTCTTT.

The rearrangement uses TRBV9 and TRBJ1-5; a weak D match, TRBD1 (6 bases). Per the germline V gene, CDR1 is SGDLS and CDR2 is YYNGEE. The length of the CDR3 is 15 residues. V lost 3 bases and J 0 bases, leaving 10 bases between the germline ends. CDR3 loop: CASSEGGYSNQPQHF. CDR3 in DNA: TGTGCCAGCAGCGAAGGGGGTTATAGCAATCAGCCCCAGCATTTT.

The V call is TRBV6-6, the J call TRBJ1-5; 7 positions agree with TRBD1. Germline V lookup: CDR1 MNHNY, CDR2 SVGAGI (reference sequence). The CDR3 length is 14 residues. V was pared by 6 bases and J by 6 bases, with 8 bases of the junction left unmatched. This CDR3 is CASSQQGTPQPQHF. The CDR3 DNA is TGTGCCAGCAGCCAACAGGGGACCCCTCAGCCCCAGCATTTT.

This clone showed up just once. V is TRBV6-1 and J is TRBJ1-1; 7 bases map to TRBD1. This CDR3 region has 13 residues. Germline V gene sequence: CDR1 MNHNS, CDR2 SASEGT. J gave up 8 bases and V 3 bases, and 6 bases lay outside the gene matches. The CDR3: CASSDRQGSEAFF. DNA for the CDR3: TGTGCCAGCAGTGATCGACAGGGAAGCGAAGCTTTCTTT.

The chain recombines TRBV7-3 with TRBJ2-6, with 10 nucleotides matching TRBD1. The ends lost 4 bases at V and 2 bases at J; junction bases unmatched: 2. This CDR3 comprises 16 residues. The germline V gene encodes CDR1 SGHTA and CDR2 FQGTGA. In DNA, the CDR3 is TGTGCCAGCAGCTCCGGGACAGGGGCTGGGGCCAACGTCCTGACTTTC. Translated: CASSSGTGAGANVLTF. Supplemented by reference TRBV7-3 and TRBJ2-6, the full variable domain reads GAGVSQTPSNKVTEKGKYVELRCDPISGHTALYWYRQSLGQGPEFLIYFQGTGAADDSGLPNDRFFAVRPEGSVSTLKIQRTERGDSAVYLCASSSGTGAGANVLTFGAGSRLTVL.

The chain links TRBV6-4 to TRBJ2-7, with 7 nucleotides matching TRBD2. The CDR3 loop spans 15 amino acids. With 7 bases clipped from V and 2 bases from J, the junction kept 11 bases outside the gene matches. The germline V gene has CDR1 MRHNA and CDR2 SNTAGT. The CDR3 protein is CASNRWEGHPYEQYF. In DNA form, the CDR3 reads TGTGCCAGCAATCGGTGGGAGGGCCACCCCTACGAGCAGTACTTC.

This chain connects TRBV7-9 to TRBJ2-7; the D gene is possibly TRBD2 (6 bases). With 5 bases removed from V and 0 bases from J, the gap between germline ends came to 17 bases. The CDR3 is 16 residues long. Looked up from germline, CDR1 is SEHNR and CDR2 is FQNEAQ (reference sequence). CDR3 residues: CASSAELLASSYEQYF. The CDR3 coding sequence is TGTGCCAGCAGCGCTGAATTGCTAGCGTCCTCCTACGAGCAGTACTTC.

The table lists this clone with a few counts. The CDR3 sequence is CASRTGVEQYF. The CDR3 DNA sequence: TGTGCCAGCAGAACAGGGGTTGAGCAGTACTTC. The chain is built from TRBV27 and TRBJ2-7, with 7 bases lining up with TRBD1. Germline assignment: CDR1 MNHEY and CDR2 SMNVEV (reference sequence). V shed 6 bases, J shed 7 bases, and the junction held 3 bases outside the gene matches. CDR3 length: 11 residues.

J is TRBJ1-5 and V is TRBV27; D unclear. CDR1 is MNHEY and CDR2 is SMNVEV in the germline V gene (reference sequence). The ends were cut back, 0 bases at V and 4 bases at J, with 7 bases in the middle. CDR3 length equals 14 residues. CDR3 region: CASSLSAYNQPQHF. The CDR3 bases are TGTGCCAGCAGTTTATCAGCGTATAATCAGCCCCAGCATTTT.

For the CDR3, the DNA is TGTGCCAGCAGCCCTGGACAGGGGGCACAGCCCCAGCATTTT. Amino acid sequence: CASSPGQGAQPQHF. This chain joins TRBV6-2 or TRBV6-3 and TRBJ1-5; 11 bases align to TRBD1. CDR3 length: 14 residues. Germline trimming cut 6 bases from V and 7 bases from J; bases unmatched to any gene: 5. Germline CDR1 is MNHEY and CDR2 is SVGEGT.

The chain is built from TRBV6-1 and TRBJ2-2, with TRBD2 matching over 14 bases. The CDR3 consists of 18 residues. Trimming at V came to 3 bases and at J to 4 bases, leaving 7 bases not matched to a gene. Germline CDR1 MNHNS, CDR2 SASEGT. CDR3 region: CASSDWGGTSGGTGELFF. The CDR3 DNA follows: TGTGCCAGCAGTGACTGGGGCGGGACTAGCGGGGGCACCGGGGAGCTGTTTTTT.

This CDR3 reads CASSLDHGQSLYEQYF. The CDR3 DNA sequence: TGTGCCAGCAGCTTGGACCACGGACAGTCCCTCTACGAGCAGTACTTC. V usage is TRBV5-8 and J usage is TRBJ2-7; a weak D match, TRBD1 (6 bases). The V end lost 0 bases, the J end lost 3 bases, and 16 bases lay between the germline ends. The CDR3 runs 16 residues. Germline-derived CDR1 and CDR2 are SGHTS and YDEGEE. The variable domain in full, with the rest retrieved from reference TRBV5-8 and TRBJ2-7, is EAGVTQSPTHLIKTRGQQATLRCSPISGHTSVYWYQQALGLGLQFLLWYDEGEERNRGNFPPRFSGRQFPNYSSELNVNALELEDSALYLCASSLDHGQSLYEQYFGPGTRLTVT.

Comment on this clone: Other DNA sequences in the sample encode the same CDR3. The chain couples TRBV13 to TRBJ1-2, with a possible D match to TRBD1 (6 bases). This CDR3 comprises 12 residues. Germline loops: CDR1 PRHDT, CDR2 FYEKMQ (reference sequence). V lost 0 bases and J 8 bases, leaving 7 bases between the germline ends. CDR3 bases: TGTGCCAGCAGCTTAGGACAGGGAGGCTACACCTTC. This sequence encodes CASSLGQGGYTF.

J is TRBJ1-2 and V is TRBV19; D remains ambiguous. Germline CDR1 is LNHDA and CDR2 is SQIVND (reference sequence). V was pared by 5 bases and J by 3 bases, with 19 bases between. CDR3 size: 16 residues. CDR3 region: CASSELGRREDYGYTF. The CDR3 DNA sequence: TGTGCCAGTAGTGAACTGGGTCGCCGGGAGGACTATGGCTACACCTTC. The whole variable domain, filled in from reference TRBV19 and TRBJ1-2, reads DGGITQSPKYLFRKEGQNVTLSCEQNLNHDAMYWYRQDPGQGLRLIYYSQIVNDFQKGDIAEGYSVSREKKESFPLTVTSAQKNPTAFYLCASSELGRREDYGYTFGSGTRLTVV.

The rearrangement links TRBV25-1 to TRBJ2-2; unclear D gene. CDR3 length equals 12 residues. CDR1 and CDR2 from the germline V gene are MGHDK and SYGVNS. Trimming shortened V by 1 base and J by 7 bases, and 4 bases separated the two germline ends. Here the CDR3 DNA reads TGTGCCAGCAGTGAATCTTTCGGGGAGCTGTTTTTT. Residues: CASSESFGELFF.

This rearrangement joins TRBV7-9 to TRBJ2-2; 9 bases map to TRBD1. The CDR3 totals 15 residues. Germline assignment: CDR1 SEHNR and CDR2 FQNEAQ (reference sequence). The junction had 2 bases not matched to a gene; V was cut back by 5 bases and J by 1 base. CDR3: CASSPDRGNTGELFF. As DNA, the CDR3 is TGTGCCAGCAGCCCGGACAGGGGGAACACCGGGGAGCTGTTTTTT.

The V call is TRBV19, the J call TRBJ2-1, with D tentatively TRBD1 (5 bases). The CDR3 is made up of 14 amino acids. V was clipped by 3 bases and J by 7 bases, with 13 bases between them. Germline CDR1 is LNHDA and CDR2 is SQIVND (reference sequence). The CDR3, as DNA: TGTGCCAGTAGTATCCCAGGGTGGATGAATGAGCAGTTCTTC. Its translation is CASSIPGWMNEQFF.

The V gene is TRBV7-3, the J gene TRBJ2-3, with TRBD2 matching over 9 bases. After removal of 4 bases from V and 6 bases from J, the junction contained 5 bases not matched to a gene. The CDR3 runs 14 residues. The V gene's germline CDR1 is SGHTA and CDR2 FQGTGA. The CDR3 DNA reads TGTGCCAGCAGCTCCGGACTAGCGTCGGATACGCAGTATTTT. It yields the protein CASSSGLASDTQYF.

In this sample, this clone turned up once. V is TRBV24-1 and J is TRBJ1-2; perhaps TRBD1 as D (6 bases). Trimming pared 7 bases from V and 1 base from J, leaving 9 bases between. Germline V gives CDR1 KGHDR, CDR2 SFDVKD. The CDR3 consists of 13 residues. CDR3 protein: CATSRGNNYGYTF. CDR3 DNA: TGTGCCACCAGCAGGGGAAATAACTATGGCTACACCTTC.

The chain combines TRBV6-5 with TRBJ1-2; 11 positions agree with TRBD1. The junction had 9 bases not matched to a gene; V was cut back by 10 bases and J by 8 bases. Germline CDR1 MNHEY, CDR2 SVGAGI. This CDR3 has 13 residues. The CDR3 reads CAILGQGAGGYTF. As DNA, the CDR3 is TGTGCCATTCTAGGACAGGGGGCAGGCGGCTACACCTTC.